One and the same sample provided the 22 T cell receptor beta chains below, sequenced in a study of blood T cell repertoires in COVID-19. Clones were read by immunoSEQ multiplex PCR, and TCRdb kept only the in-frame ones, dropping some. The data show around 180,000 clones, about 84% seen once. The specimen sequenced was PBMCs or T cells enriched from blood (not recorded which). These receptors were obtained from a young woman who had recovered from COVID-19.

The chain joins TRBV20-1 to TRBJ2-7, with 9 nucleotides matching TRBD1. The V gene's germline CDR1 is DFQATT and CDR2 SNEGSKA (reference sequence). V was clipped by 3 bases and J by 4 bases; unmatched bases: 10. This CDR3 comprises 15 residues. CDR3 nucleotide sequence: TGCAGTGCTAGTTACGTTTACAGGGGGCAATACGAGCAGTACTTC. This translates into CSASYVYRGQYEQYF.

V is TRBV28 and J is TRBJ2-1; 7 nucleotides line up with TRBD2. V trimming: 7 bases; J trimming: 4 bases; junction bases outside the gene matches: 4. CDR1 and CDR2 (germline): MDHEN, SYDVKM. The CDR3 runs 13 residues. CDR3 in DNA: TGTGCCAGCATGGCTAGCGGATACAATGAGCAGTTCTTC. This gives the protein CASMASGYNEQFF. Supplemented by reference TRBV28 and TRBJ2-1, the full variable domain reads DVKVTQSSRYLVKRTGEKVFLECVQDMDHENMFWYRQDPGLGLRLIYFSYDVKMKEKGDIPEGYSVSREKKERFSLILESASTNQTSMYLCASMASGYNEQFFGPGTRLTVL.

This chain links TRBV4-1 with TRBJ1-1; unclear D gene. Germline-derived CDR1 and CDR2 are MGHRA and YSYEKL. The CDR3 contains 15 residues. V gave up 1 base and J gave up 4 bases, with 13 bases separating them. CDR3: CASSQGSGSLTEAFF. The CDR3 DNA reads TGCGCCAGCAGCCAAGGGTCCGGTAGTCTCACTGAAGCTTTCTTT.

The chain uses TRBV6-5 and TRBJ2-7; 9 bases match TRBD2. The CDR3 is 15 amino acids. CDR1 and CDR2 from the germline V gene are MNHEY and SVGAGI. Trimming cost V 6 bases and J 2 bases; bases outside gene matches: 8. Written as DNA, the CDR3 is TGTGCCAGCAGCCCCGGGGCTAGCGGGACCTACGAGCAGTACTTC. It is translated as CASSPGASGTYEQYF.

The rearrangement joins TRBV5-4 to TRBJ1-2; a weak D match, TRBD1 (6 bases). V was cut by 3 bases and J by 3 bases, with 6 bases left in between. The CDR3 contains 12 residues. Germline CDR1 is SGHNT and CDR2 is YYREEE (reference sequence). The CDR3 here is CASSSGDYGYTF. Written as DNA, the CDR3 is TGTGCCAGCAGCTCAGGGGACTATGGCTACACCTTC.

The V call is TRBV27, the J call TRBJ2-7; possibly TRBD2 for D (5 bases). In germline, CDR1 is MNHEY, CDR2 SMNVEV (reference sequence). The CDR3 runs to 12 residues. V shed 5 bases and J shed 3 bases, with 8 bases lying between them. CDR3 residues: CASSPGNYEQYF. The CDR3, as DNA: TGTGCCAGCAGTCCGGGAAACTACGAGCAGTACTTC.

The rearrangement joins TRBV7-9 to TRBJ2-3, with D possibly matching TRBD2 (5 bases). Trimming pared 1 base from V and 2 bases from J, leaving 19 bases between. Germline CDR1 SEHNR, CDR2 FQNEAQ (reference sequence). The CDR3 sequence is 18 residues long. The CDR3 sequence: CASSLEFALASLTDTQYF. CDR3 DNA sequence: TGTGCCAGCAGCTTAGAATTTGCCCTAGCCTCGCTCACAGATACGCAGTATTTT.

The rearrangement joins TRBV4-1 to TRBJ1-3; TRBD1 aligns across 7 bases. V gave up 2 bases and J gave up 0 bases; unmatched junction bases: 10. In germline, CDR1 is MGHRA, CDR2 YSYEKL. This CDR3 region has 18 residues. The CDR3 region has the DNA TGCGCCAGCAGCCAATCCCCCCTGGGACAGAGCTCTGGAAACACCATATATTTT. Protein sequence: CASSQSPLGQSSGNTIYF.

This clone was seen a few times. CDR3: CASSHYEVNSPLHF. CDR3 coding DNA: TGTGCCAGCAGCCATTACGAGGTGAATTCACCCCTCCACTTT. The chain combines TRBV28 with TRBJ1-6; D unclear. The germline gives CDR1 MDHEN, CDR2 SYDVKM. Trimming stripped 6 bases from V and 7 bases from J, with 13 bases between. The CDR3 totals 14 residues.

The chain couples TRBV7-9 to TRBJ2-3; TRBD2 agrees at 11 bases. The CDR3 consists of 15 residues. V was pared by 2 bases and J by 6 bases, with 4 bases of the junction left unmatched. Germline CDR1 reads SEHNR; CDR2 reads FQNEAQ (reference sequence). The CDR3 here is CASSLHSGRVDTQYF. DNA for the CDR3: TGTGCCAGCAGCTTACATAGCGGGAGGGTGGATACGCAGTATTTT.

V and J are TRBV2 and TRBJ2-6, with 8 positions matching TRBD2. Germline V gene lookup returns CDR1 SNHLY and CDR2 FYNNEI. CDR3 length: 19 residues. V was pared by 2 bases and J by 0 bases, with 9 bases of the junction left unmatched. CDR3 amino acids: CASSERASGSYSGANVLTF. CDR3 bases: TGTGCCAGCAGTGAAAGGGCTAGCGGGTCCTACTCTGGGGCCAACGTCCTGACTTTC.

The chain uses TRBV5-1 and TRBJ2-1; possible D gene TRBD2, 6 bases. With 1 base removed from V and 12 bases from J, the gap between germline ends came to 20 bases. The CDR3 totals 15 residues. Germline assignment: CDR1 SGHRS and CDR2 YFSETQ. CDR3: CASSLQSGPAGWQFF. DNA for the CDR3: TGCGCCAGCAGCTTGCAATCGGGGCCCGCGGGGTGGCAGTTCTTC. Supplemented by reference TRBV5-1 and TRBJ2-1, the full variable domain reads KAGVTQTPRYLIKTRGQQVTLSCSPISGHRSVSWYQQTPGQGLQFLFEYFSETQRNKGNFPGRFSGRQFSNSRSEMNVSTLELGDSALYLCASSLQSGPAGWQFFGPGTRLTVL.

J is TRBJ2-7 and V is TRBV18, with 7 bases identical to TRBD2. The CDR3 runs 17 residues. Germline V gene sequence: CDR1 KGHSH, CDR2 LQKENI. V was pared by 2 bases and J by 0 bases, with 10 bases of the junction left unmatched. CDR3 sequence reads: CASSPLAGVGGSYEQYF. CDR3 DNA sequence: TGTGCCAGCTCACCATTGGCGGGAGTGGGTGGCTCCTACGAGCAGTACTTC.

V is TRBV5-1 and J is TRBJ1-1, with TRBD1 matching 7 bases. This CDR3 has 15 residues. Germline V gene data show CDR1 as SGHRS and CDR2 as YFSETQ. V dropped 4 bases and J dropped 1; count of bases not matched to a gene: 7. The CDR3 bases are TGCGCCAGCAGCCCCCAAAGGACAGGGAACACTGAAGCTTTCTTT. It encodes CASSPQRTGNTEAFF.

J is TRBJ1-2 and V is TRBV28; the D gene is possibly TRBD1 (6 bases). CDR1 is MDHEN, CDR2 SYDVKM, per germline. CDR3 length equals 14 residues. The V gene lost 3 bases and the J gene lost 6 bases, with 14 bases spanning the gap. CDR3: CASSFVFSGDGYTF. The CDR3 DNA follows: TGTGCCAGCAGTTTCGTTTTTTCAGGGGATGGCTACACCTTC.

This clone is a singleton in its sample. The chain uses TRBV11-2 and TRBJ2-7; weak D call: TRBD2 (6 bases). Germline V gives CDR1 SGHAT, CDR2 FQNNGV. The V end lost 6 bases, the J end lost 1 base, and 16 bases lay between the germline ends. The CDR3 extends over 15 amino acids. CDR3 sequence: CASSLPGGKSYEQYF. In DNA form, the CDR3 reads TGTGCCAGCAGTTTACCCGGCGGGAAATCCTACGAGCAGTACTTC.

The chain uses TRBV29-1 and TRBJ1-1; D is ambiguous. The CDR3 covers 14 residues. Per the germline V gene, CDR1 is SQVTM and CDR2 is ANQGSEA. The V and J ends lost 5 bases and 6 bases respectively, with 19 bases between them. This CDR3 reads CSVIHPQVGPEAFF. CDR3 bases: TGCAGCGTTATCCATCCCCAGGTAGGCCCTGAAGCTTTCTTT.

The V gene is TRBV2, the J gene TRBJ2-7, with a possible D match to TRBD1 (6 bases). This CDR3 spans 15 amino acids. The germline V gene encodes CDR1 SNHLY and CDR2 FYNNEI. V was pared by 4 bases and J by 4 bases, with 17 bases between. The CDR3 protein is CASSAPGQGRYEQYF. Here the CDR3 DNA reads TGTGCCAGCAGTGCCCCCGGGCAGGGGCGTTACGAGCAGTACTTC.

This chain joins TRBV30 and TRBJ1-1; possible D gene TRBD1, 5 bases. Germline V gene data show CDR1 as GTSNPN and CDR2 as SVGIG (reference sequence). The CDR3 is made up of 14 amino acids. V lost 3 bases and J lost 3, with 14 bases in between. The CDR3 loop reads CAWSVYTGDTEAFF. The CDR3 DNA reads as TGTGCCTGGAGCGTGTATACGGGGGACACTGAAGCTTTCTTT. Filled out from reference TRBV30 and TRBJ1-1, the complete variable domain reads SQTIHQWPATLVQPVGSPLSLECTVEGTSNPNLYWYRQAAGRGLQLLFYSVGIGQISSEVPQNLSASRPQDRQFILSSKKLLLSDSGFYLCAWSVYTGDTEAFFGQGTRLTVV.

This clone came up once. The rearrangement uses TRBV27 and TRBJ1-1, with D possibly TRBD1 on 6 matching bases. Germline values: CDR1 MNHEY, CDR2 SMNVEV (reference sequence). Trimming took 4 bases from V and 1 from J, leaving 19 bases between them. The CDR3 contains 17 residues. CDR3 DNA: TGTGCCAGCAGTTCCGCCTTCCCGGGACAAACGAACACTGAAGCTTTCTTT. This translates into CASSSAFPGQTNTEAFF.

The chain carries TRBV21-1 and TRBJ2-7; TRBD2 is taken as the D call from the table, unchecked against the DNA. TRBV21-1 is a pseudogene segment. This CDR3 spans 20 amino acids. Here the CDR3 DNA reads TGTGCCAGCAGCCGAGGTGTATGGACTAGCGGGAGTCCTACAACCTACGAGCAGTACTTC. Translated: CASSRGVWTSGSPTTYEQYF.

This clone was detected a few times. J is TRBJ1-5 and V is TRBV7-2; no definite D call. The CDR3 covers 13 residues. Trimming cost V 0 bases and J 4 bases, with 4 bases left between them. Per germline, CDR1 SGHTA and CDR2 FQGNSA. In nucleotides, the CDR3 is TGTGCCAGCAGCTTAGCCCTTAATCAGCCCCAGCATTTT. This sequence encodes CASSLALNQPQHF. The variable domain in full, completed from reference TRBV7-2 and TRBJ1-5, reads GAGVSQSPSNKVTEKGKDVELRCDPISGHTALYWYRQSLGQGLEFLIYFQGNSAPDKSGLPSDRFSAERTGGSVSTLTIQRTQQEDSAVYLCASSLALNQPQHFGDGTRLSIL.